This T cell receptor beta chain was documented in a study of blood T cell repertoires in COVID-19. This CDR3 comprises 17 residues. Germline-derived CDR1 and CDR2 are SQVTM and ANQGSEA. V was clipped by 1 base and J by 2 bases; unmatched bases: 11. In the authors' workflow: How many nucleated cells were present was estimated from reference gene primer amplification. Assay used: immunoSEQ multiplex PCR; TCRdb lists only in-frame clones, some missing. V and J calls and clone size are those listed in that table; D and trimming were worked out from the DNA. The table lists about 260,000 clones, approximately 90% of them singletons.

The sequenced sample consisted of peripheral blood. This TCR came from a man aged 60-69 years who had recovered from COVID-19. The chain has TRBV29-1 and TRBJ2-3, with 8 bases fitting TRBD2. The CDR3: CSVEVLRLARNTDTQYF. For the CDR3, the DNA is TGCAGCGTTGAAGTCCTCAGACTAGCGAGGAACACAGATACGCAGTATTTT.